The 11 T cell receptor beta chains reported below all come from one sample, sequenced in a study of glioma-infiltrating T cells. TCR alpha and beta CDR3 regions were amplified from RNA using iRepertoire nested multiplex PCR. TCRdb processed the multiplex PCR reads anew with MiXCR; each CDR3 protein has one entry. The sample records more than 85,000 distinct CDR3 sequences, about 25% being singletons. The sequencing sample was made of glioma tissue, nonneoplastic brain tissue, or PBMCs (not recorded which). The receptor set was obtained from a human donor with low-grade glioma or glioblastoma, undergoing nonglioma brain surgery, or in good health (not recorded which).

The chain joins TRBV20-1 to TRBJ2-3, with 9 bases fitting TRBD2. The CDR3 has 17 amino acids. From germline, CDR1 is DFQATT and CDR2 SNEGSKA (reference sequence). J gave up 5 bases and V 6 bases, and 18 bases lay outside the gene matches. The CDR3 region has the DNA TGCAGTGCACAGTTCGCGCTAGCGGGAACAGTCAGAGATACGCAGTATTTT. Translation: CSAQFALAGTVRDTQYF.

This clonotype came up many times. CDR3 nucleotide sequence: TGTGCCAGCAGCTTAAATGGGAGAGCCCACGAGCAGTTCTTC. The encoded protein is CASSLNGRAHEQFF. The V and J genes are TRBV7-3 and TRBJ2-1; a possible D gene is TRBD2 (5 bases). V shed 1 base and J shed 10 bases, with 14 bases lying between them. Germline lookup yields CDR1 SGHTA and CDR2 FQGTGA. The CDR3 length is 14 residues. The whole variable domain, remainder taken from reference TRBV7-3 and TRBJ2-1, is GAGVSQTPSNKVTEKGKYVELRCDPISGHTALYWYRQSLGQGPEFLIYFQGTGAADDSGLPNDRFFAVRPEGSVSTLKIQRTERGDSAVYLCASSLNGRAHEQFFGPGTRLTVL.

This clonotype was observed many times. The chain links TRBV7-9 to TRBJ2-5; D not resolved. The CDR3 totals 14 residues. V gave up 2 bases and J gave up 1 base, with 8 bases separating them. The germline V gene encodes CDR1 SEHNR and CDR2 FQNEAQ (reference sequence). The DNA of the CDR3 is TGTGCCAGCAGCTTACGATCCAGCCAAGAGACCCAGTACTTC. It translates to CASSLRSSQETQYF.

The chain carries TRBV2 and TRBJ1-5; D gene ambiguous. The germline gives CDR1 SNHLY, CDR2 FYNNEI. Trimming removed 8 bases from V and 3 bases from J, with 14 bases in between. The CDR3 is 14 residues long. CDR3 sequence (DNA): TGTGCCAGCTCCAGGCTGCAAAACAATCAGCCCCAGCATTTT. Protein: CASSRLQNNQPQHF. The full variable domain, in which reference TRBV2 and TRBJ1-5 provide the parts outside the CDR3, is EPEVTQTPSHQVTQMGQEVILRCVPISNHLYFYWYRQILGQKVEFLVSFYNNEISEKSEIFDDQFSVERPDGSNFTLKIRSTKLEDSAMYFCASSRLQNNQPQHFGDGTRLSIL.

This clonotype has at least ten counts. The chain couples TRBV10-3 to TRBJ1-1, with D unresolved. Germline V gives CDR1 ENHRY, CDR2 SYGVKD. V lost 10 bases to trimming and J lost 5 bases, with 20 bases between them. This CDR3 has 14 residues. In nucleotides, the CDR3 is TGTGCCACCTCGGGGTTGGTCGGAAGAACTGAAGCTTTCTTT. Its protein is CATSGLVGRTEAFF.

The CDR3 DNA sequence: TGCAGCGTGCGGGGGCTGGGTAATGAAAAACTGTTTTTT. The encoded protein is CSVRGLGNEKLFF. The chain employs TRBV29-1 and TRBJ1-4, with D perhaps matching TRBD1 (6 bases). Trimming pared 6 bases from V and 4 bases from J, leaving 12 bases between. Germline values: CDR1 SQVTM, CDR2 ANQGSEA. CDR3 size: 13 residues.

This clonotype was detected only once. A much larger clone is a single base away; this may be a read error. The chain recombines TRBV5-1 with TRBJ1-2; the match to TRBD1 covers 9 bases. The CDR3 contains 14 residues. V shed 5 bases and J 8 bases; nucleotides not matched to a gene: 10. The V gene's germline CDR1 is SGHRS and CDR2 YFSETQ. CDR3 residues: CASREQGALEGYTF. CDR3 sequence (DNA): TGCGCCAGCAGAGAACAGGGGGCGCTGGAAGGCTACACCTTC.

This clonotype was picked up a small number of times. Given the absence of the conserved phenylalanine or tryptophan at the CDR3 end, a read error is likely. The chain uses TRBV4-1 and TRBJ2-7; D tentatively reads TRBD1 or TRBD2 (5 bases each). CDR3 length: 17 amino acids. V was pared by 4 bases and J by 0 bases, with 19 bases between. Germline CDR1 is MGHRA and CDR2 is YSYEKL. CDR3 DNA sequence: TGCGCCAGCAGCCCCTACCGGGACCCCTGGATCTCCTACGAGCAGTACCTC. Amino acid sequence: CASSPYRDPWISYEQYL.

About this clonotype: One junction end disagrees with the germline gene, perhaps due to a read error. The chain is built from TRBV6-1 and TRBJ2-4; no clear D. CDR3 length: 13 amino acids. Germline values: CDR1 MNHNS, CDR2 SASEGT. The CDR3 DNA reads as TGTGCCAGCAGTCCTCGGAAAGGCCACATTCAGTACTTT. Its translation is CASSPRKGHIQYF.

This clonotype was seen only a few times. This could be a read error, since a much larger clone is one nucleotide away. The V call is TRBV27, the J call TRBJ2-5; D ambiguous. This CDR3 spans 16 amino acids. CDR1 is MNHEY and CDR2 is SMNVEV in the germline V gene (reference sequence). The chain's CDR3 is CASRLSSVSNQETQCF. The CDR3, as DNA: TGTGCCAGCAGACTATCCTCCGTGAGCAACCAAGAGACCCAGTGCTTC.

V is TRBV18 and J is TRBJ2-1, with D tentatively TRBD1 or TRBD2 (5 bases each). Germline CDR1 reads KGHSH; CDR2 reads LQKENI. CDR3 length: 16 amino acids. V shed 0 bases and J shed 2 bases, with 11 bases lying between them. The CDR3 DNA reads TGTGCCAGCTCACCACCGATACGGGGCGCCTACAATGAGCAGTTCTTC. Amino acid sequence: CASSPPIRGAYNEQFF.